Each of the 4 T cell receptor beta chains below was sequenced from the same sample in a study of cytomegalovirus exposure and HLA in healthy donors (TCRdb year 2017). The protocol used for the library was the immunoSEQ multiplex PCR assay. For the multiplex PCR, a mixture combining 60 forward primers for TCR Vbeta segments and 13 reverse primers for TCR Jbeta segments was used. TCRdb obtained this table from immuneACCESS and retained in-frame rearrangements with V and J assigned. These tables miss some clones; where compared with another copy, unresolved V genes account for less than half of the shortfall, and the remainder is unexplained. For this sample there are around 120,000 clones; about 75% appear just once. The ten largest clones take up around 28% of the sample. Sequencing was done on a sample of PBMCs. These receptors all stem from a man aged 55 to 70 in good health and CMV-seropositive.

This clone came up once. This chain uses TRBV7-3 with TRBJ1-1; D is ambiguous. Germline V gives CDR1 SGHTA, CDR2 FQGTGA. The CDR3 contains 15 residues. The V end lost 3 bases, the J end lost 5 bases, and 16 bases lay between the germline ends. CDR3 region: CASSFAGGGSTEAFF. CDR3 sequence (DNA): TGTGCCAGCAGCTTCGCAGGTGGAGGATCGACTGAAGCTTTCTTT.

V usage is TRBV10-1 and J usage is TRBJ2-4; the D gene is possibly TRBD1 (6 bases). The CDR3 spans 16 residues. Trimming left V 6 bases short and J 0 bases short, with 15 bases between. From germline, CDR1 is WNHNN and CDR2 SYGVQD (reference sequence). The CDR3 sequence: CASRTDRQVAKNIQYF. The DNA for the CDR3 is TGCGCCAGCAGGACAGATCGACAGGTAGCCAAAAACATTCAGTACTTC.

DNA of the CDR3: TGTGCCAGCTCACCACCGCACGGCAGGGGGCAAACTGAAGCTTTCTTT. This sequence encodes CASSPPHGRGQTEAFF. The V call is TRBV18, the J call TRBJ1-1, with 8 bases identical to TRBD1. Germline V gives CDR1 KGHSH, CDR2 LQKENI. Trimming took 0 bases from V and 5 from J; bases not matched to a gene: 8. The CDR3 sequence is 16 residues long.

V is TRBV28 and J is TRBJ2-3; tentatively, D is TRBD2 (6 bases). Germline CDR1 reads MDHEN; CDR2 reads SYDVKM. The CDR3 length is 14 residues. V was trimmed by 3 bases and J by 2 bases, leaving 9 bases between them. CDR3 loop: CASSLGGTTDTQYF. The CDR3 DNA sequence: TGTGCCAGCAGTTTGGGGGGTACCACAGATACGCAGTATTTT.